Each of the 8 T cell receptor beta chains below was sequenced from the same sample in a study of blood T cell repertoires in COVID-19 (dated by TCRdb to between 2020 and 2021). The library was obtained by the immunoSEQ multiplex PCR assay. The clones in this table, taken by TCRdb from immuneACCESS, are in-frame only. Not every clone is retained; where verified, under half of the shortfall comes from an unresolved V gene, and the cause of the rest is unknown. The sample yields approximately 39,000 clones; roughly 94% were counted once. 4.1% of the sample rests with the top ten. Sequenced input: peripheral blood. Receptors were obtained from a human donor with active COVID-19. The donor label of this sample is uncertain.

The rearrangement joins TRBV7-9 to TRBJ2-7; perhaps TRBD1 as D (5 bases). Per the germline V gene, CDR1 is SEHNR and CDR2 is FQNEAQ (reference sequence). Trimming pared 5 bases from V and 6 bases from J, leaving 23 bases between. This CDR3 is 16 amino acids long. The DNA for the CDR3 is TGTGCCAGCAGCCCAGCCATGGGCCAGGGCCCTTCCGAGCAGTACTTC. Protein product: CASSPAMGQGPSEQYF.

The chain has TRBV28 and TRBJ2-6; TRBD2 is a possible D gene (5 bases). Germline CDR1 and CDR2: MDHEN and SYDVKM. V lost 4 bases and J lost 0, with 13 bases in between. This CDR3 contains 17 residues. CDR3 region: CASSSGLFPSGANVLTF. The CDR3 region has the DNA TGTGCCAGCAGTTCCGGACTGTTCCCCTCTGGGGCCAACGTCCTGACTTTC. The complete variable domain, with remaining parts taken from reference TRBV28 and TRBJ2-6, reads DVKVTQSSRYLVKRTGEKVFLECVQDMDHENMFWYRQDPGLGLRLIYFSYDVKMKEKGDIPEGYSVSREKKERFSLILESASTNQTSMYLCASSSGLFPSGANVLTFGAGSRLTVL.

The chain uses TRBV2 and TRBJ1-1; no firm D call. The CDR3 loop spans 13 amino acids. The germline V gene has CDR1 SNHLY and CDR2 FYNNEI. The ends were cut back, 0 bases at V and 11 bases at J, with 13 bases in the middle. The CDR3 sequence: CASSEARGSGAFF. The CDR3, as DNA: TGTGCCAGCAGTGAAGCGCGGGGATCAGGCGCTTTCTTT.

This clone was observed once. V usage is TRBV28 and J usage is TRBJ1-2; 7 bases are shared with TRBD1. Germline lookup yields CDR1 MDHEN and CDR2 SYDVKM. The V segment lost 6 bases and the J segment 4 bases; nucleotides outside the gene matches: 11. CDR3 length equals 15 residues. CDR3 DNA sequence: TGTGCCAGCAGGATAGGGACAGTAACCTCCTATGGCTACACCTTC. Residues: CASRIGTVTSYGYTF.

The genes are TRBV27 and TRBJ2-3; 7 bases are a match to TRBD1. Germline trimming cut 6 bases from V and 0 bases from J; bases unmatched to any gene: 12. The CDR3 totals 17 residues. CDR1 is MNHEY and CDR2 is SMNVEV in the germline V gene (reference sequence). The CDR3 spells CASRRKRQGASTDTQYF. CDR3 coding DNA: TGTGCCAGCAGGAGAAAAAGACAGGGAGCTAGCACAGATACGCAGTATTTT.

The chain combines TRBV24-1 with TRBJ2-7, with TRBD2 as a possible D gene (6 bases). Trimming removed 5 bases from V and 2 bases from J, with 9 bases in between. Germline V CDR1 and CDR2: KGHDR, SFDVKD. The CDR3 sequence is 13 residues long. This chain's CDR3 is CATSVTGAYEQYF. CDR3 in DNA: TGTGCCACCAGTGTGACGGGGGCCTACGAGCAGTACTTC.

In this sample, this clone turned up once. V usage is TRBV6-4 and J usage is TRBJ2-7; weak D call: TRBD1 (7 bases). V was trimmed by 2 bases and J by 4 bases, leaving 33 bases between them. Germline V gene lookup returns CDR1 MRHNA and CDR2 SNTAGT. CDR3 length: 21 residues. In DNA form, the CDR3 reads TGTGCCAGCAGTGACGGGATTCAGGGGGGCGCAGTATCACTCCGTGTTTACGAGCAGTACTTC. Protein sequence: CASSDGIQGGAVSLRVYEQYF.

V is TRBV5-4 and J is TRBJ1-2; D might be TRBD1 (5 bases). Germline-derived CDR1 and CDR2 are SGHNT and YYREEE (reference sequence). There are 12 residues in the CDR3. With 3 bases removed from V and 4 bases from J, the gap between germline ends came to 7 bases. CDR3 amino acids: CASSSDSYGYTF. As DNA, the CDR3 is TGTGCCAGCAGCTCCGACAGCTATGGCTACACCTTC.